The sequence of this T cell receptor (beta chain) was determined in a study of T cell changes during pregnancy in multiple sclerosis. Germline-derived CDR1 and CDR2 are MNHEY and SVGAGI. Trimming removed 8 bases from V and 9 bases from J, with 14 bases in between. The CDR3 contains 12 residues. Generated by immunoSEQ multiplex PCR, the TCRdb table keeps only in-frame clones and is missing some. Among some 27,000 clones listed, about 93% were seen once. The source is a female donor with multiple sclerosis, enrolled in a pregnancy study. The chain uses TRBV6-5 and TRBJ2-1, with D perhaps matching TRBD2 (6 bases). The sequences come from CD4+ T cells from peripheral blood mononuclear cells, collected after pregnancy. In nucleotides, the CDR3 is TGTGCCAGCCGGCATTTAGCGGCTGAGCAGTTCTTC. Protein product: CASRHLAAEQFF.